This is a list of T cell receptor beta chains from one sample in a study of blood T cell repertoires in COVID-19. Repertoires were generated with immunoSEQ multiplex PCR, while TCRdb's copy carries only in-frame clones and drops some. This table holds approximately 270,000 clones, about 90% found once. Sequenced material: PBMCs or T cells enriched from blood (not recorded which). All receptors come from a human donor in a cohort exposed to, infected with or recovered from COVID-19 (not recorded which). The donor label of this sample is uncertain. CDR3s include the opening cysteine and the closing phenylalanine or tryptophan. A D gene is named only where the DNA matches it firmly. A row's size may be missing; if present it is once, few, many or a size class.

j_call: TRBJ1-6
clone_size: once
d_call: TRBD1
v_call: TRBV18
cdr3_nt: TGTGCCAGCTCCCTCCGGGACAGGGGACTAAATTCACCCCTCCACTTT
cdr3_aa: CASSLRDRGLNSPLHF

j_call: TRBJ2-1
clone_size: -
d_call: TRBD1
v_call: TRBV3-1/TRBV3-2
cdr3_nt: TGTGCCAGCAGACAGGGGGCATACAATGAGCAGTTCTTC
cdr3_aa: CASRQGAYNEQFF

j_call: TRBJ1-1
clone_size: -
d_call: TRBD1
v_call: TRBV6-6
cdr3_nt: TGTGCCAGCAGTCCTTCTGGGACAGGGAGAAACACTGAAGCTTTCTTT
cdr3_aa: CASSPSGTGRNTEAFF

j_call: TRBJ1-2
clone_size: -
d_call: TRBD1
v_call: TRBV4-2
cdr3_nt: TGTGCCAGCAGCCAAGAGCGACAGGGATTCGATGGCTACACCTTC
cdr3_aa: CASSQERQGFDGYTF

j_call: TRBJ2-3
clone_size: -
d_call: -
v_call: TRBV30
cdr3_nt: TGTGCCTGGAGGTCTAACACAGATACGCAGTATTTT
cdr3_aa: CAWRSNTDTQYF

j_call: TRBJ2-7
clone_size: -
d_call: TRBD1
v_call: TRBV19
cdr3_nt: TGTGCCAGTAGTATGGGACAGGGACTCGAGCAGTACTTC
cdr3_aa: CASSMGQGLEQYF

j_call: TRBJ1-6
clone_size: -
d_call: -
v_call: TRBV27
cdr3_nt: TGTGCCAGCAGCTCCCAGCAGGGAAAGCAAAGATCACCCCTCCACTTT
cdr3_aa: CASSSQQGKQRSPLHF

j_call: TRBJ1-5
clone_size: once
d_call: -
v_call: TRBV19
cdr3_nt: TGTGCCAGTAGTATAGGCCTAAGTGGTAGCAATCAGCCCCAGCATTTT
cdr3_aa: CASSIGLSGSNQPQHF

j_call: TRBJ2-3
clone_size: -
d_call: TRBD2
v_call: TRBV6-1
cdr3_nt: TGTGCCAGCAGTGTTCGAAGGTGGAGCGGGGGACCCCCAGATACGCAGTATTTT
cdr3_aa: CASSVRRWSGGPPDTQYF

j_call: TRBJ1-1
clone_size: -
d_call: -
v_call: TRBV18
cdr3_nt: TGTGCCAGCTCACAACGAGCAGGGATAGACACTGAAGCTTTCTTT
cdr3_aa: CASSQRAGIDTEAFF

j_call: TRBJ2-5
clone_size: -
d_call: TRBD2
v_call: TRBV7-2
cdr3_nt: TGTGCCAGCAGTCCCAGCGGGGGGGCGGCAGAGACCCAGTACTTC
cdr3_aa: CASSPSGGAAETQYF

j_call: TRBJ2-7
clone_size: -
d_call: -
v_call: TRBV7-9
cdr3_nt: TGTGCCAGCAGCCCCCAGTCTGGCTACGAGCAGTACTTC
cdr3_aa: CASSPQSGYEQYF

j_call: TRBJ2-1
clone_size: -
d_call: TRBD2
v_call: TRBV4-1
cdr3_nt: TGCGCCAGCAGCCAGGGACTAGCGGGGGGGTACAATGAGCAGTTCTTC
cdr3_aa: CASSQGLAGGYNEQFF

j_call: TRBJ2-6
clone_size: -
d_call: TRBD1
v_call: TRBV18
cdr3_nt: TGTGCCAGCTCCCCCGGGACAGGGGCTGGGGCCAACGTCCTGACTTTC
cdr3_aa: CASSPGTGAGANVLTF

j_call: TRBJ2-7
clone_size: -
d_call: -
v_call: TRBV7-6
cdr3_nt: TGTGCCAGCAGCGAGCGGGACAGGCGGGGGGGGGAGCAGTACTTC
cdr3_aa: CASSERDRRGGEQYF

j_call: TRBJ1-1
clone_size: -
d_call: -
v_call: TRBV12-3/TRBV12-4
cdr3_nt: TGTGCCAGCAGTTTGAGTCCCCGTGGTGAAGCTTTCTTT
cdr3_aa: CASSLSPRGEAFF

j_call: TRBJ2-5
clone_size: -
d_call: -
v_call: TRBV7-2
cdr3_nt: TGTGCCAGCAGTGAGGGGGGGCTAGGTCCGGAGACCCAGTACTTC
cdr3_aa: CASSEGGLGPETQYF

j_call: TRBJ2-3
clone_size: -
d_call: TRBD1
v_call: TRBV18
cdr3_nt: TGTGCCAGCTCTCCGGGACAGGGGGCAGATACGCAGTATTTT
cdr3_aa: CASSPGQGADTQYF

j_call: TRBJ1-5
clone_size: -
d_call: -
v_call: TRBV19
cdr3_nt: TGTGCCAGTCGGAGGGACCCATATCAGCCCCAGCATTTT
cdr3_aa: CASRRDPYQPQHF

j_call: TRBJ1-1
clone_size: few
d_call: TRBD1
v_call: TRBV9
cdr3_nt: TGTGCCAGCAGCCAGGGGGGTCAGTTAATCCACACTGAAGCTTTCTTT
cdr3_aa: CASSQGGQLIHTEAFF

j_call: TRBJ1-1
clone_size: -
d_call: -
v_call: TRBV12-3/TRBV12-4
cdr3_nt: TGTGCCAGCAGACCGGTCCATGAATCCACTTCCCACTTT
cdr3_aa: CASRPVHESTSHF

j_call: TRBJ2-5
clone_size: -
d_call: -
v_call: TRBV24-1
cdr3_nt: TGTGCCACCAGTGATTACTCCTCTCAAGAGACCCAGTACTTC
cdr3_aa: CATSDYSSQETQYF

j_call: TRBJ1-1
clone_size: -
d_call: -
v_call: TRBV11-3
cdr3_nt: TGTGCCAGCAGCTTCGAGCGGAACACTGAAGCTTTCTTT
cdr3_aa: CASSFERNTEAFF

j_call: TRBJ1-5
clone_size: -
d_call: -
v_call: TRBV7-8
cdr3_nt: TGTGCCAGCAGCTCCCTGAGTGCAGGGAATAATCAGCCCCAGCATTTT
cdr3_aa: CASSSLSAGNNQPQHF

j_call: TRBJ2-1
clone_size: -
d_call: TRBD2
v_call: TRBV24-1
cdr3_nt: TGTGCCACCAGTGATTTGGGAGCGGGGGGCCAGGGAAATGAGCAGTTCTTC
cdr3_aa: CATSDLGAGGQGNEQFF

j_call: TRBJ1-4
clone_size: -
d_call: -
v_call: TRBV7-2
cdr3_nt: TGTGCCAGCAGCTTAGCCGGACTTGAAAAACTGTTTTTT
cdr3_aa: CASSLAGLEKLFF

j_call: TRBJ1-1
clone_size: -
d_call: -
v_call: TRBV6-5
cdr3_nt: TGTGCCAGCAGTTACGGCGGAGAAGACACTGAAGCTTTCTTT
cdr3_aa: CASSYGGEDTEAFF

j_call: TRBJ2-2
clone_size: once
d_call: TRBD2
v_call: TRBV6-4
cdr3_nt: TGTGCCAGCAGTGAGACTAGCGGGGGGGGCGAGGGCACCGGGGAGCTGTTTTTT
cdr3_aa: CASSETSGGGEGTGELFF

j_call: TRBJ2-5
clone_size: -
d_call: -
v_call: TRBV9
cdr3_nt: TGTGCCAGCAGCGTAGATTCAGGGGCCAAAGAGACCCAGTACTTC
cdr3_aa: CASSVDSGAKETQYF

j_call: TRBJ1-2
clone_size: -
d_call: TRBD1
v_call: TRBV27
cdr3_nt: TGTGCCAGCAGTTTAGACGCAGGGGGCTATGGCTACACCTTC
cdr3_aa: CASSLDAGGYGYTF

j_call: TRBJ2-5
clone_size: -
d_call: -
v_call: TRBV5-6
cdr3_nt: TGTGCCAGCAGCTTGAGACGGGGGGCCATGCAAGAGACCCAGTACTTC
cdr3_aa: CASSLRRGAMQETQYF

j_call: TRBJ2-7
clone_size: -
d_call: -
v_call: TRBV5-6
cdr3_nt: TGTGCCAGCAGCTTCTCCGCAGGGGCCGAGCAGTACTTC
cdr3_aa: CASSFSAGAEQYF

j_call: TRBJ2-7
clone_size: -
d_call: -
v_call: TRBV19
cdr3_nt: TGTGCCAGTAGTGGGCCCCCGATCGAAATCAAGTACTTC
cdr3_aa: CASSGPPIEIKYF

j_call: TRBJ1-5
clone_size: once
d_call: -
v_call: TRBV5-5
cdr3_nt: TGTGCCAGCAGCCCAAGCAATCAGCCCCAGCATTTT
cdr3_aa: CASSPSNQPQHF

j_call: TRBJ1-5
clone_size: -
d_call: -
v_call: TRBV30
cdr3_nt: TGTGCCTGGAGTGTACGAGGGGAAGGGAGGAGGCGCAATCAGCCCCAGCATTTT
cdr3_aa: CAWSVRGEGRRRNQPQHF

j_call: TRBJ2-3
clone_size: -
d_call: -
v_call: TRBV29-1
cdr3_nt: TGCAGCGTTGACGAGTTGGTCACAGATACGCAGTATTTT
cdr3_aa: CSVDELVTDTQYF

j_call: TRBJ1-2
clone_size: -
d_call: -
v_call: TRBV29-1
cdr3_nt: TGCAGCGTTGATAGGGGGTACGGCTACACCTTC
cdr3_aa: CSVDRGYGYTF

j_call: TRBJ2-3
clone_size: -
d_call: -
v_call: TRBV12-3/TRBV12-4
cdr3_nt: TGTGCCAGCAGTCTACAGGGAGATACGCAGTATTTT
cdr3_aa: CASSLQGDTQYF

j_call: TRBJ1-6
clone_size: -
d_call: -
v_call: TRBV18
cdr3_nt: TGTGCCAGCTCACCACAATCGGATTCACCCCTCCACTTT
cdr3_aa: CASSPQSDSPLHF

j_call: TRBJ2-2
clone_size: -
d_call: TRBD2
v_call: TRBV19
cdr3_nt: TGTGCCAGTAGTAACGGGGGGGCTCAGACCGGGGAGCTGTTTTTT
cdr3_aa: CASSNGGAQTGELFF

j_call: TRBJ1-6
clone_size: once
d_call: TRBD1
v_call: TRBV13
cdr3_nt: TGTGCCAGCAGCTTAAGGGGGACAGAACATTCACCCCTCCACTTT
cdr3_aa: CASSLRGTEHSPLHF

j_call: TRBJ2-2
clone_size: -
d_call: TRBD2
v_call: TRBV13
cdr3_nt: TGTGCCAGCAGCCCCGTACCGGGGGGGCCTTTGGGCACCGGGGAGCTGTTTTTT
cdr3_aa: CASSPVPGGPLGTGELFF

j_call: TRBJ1-5
clone_size: -
d_call: TRBD1
v_call: TRBV19
cdr3_nt: TGTGCCAGTAGTATACTTGGACAGGGGGGGAATCAGCCCCAGCATTTT
cdr3_aa: CASSILGQGGNQPQHF

j_call: TRBJ1-5
clone_size: -
d_call: TRBD1
v_call: TRBV29-1
cdr3_nt: TGCAGCGTTCGAGACAGGGAGAGACAGCCCCAGCATTTT
cdr3_aa: CSVRDRERQPQHF

j_call: TRBJ1-1
clone_size: once
d_call: TRBD1
v_call: TRBV10-3
cdr3_nt: TGTGCCATCAGTGGCCGGACAGGGGCTGAAGCTTTCTTT
cdr3_aa: CAISGRTGAEAFF

j_call: TRBJ2-1
clone_size: -
d_call: TRBD1
v_call: TRBV2
cdr3_nt: TGTGCCAGCAGCGGACAGGGCCCCAATGAGCAGTTCTTC
cdr3_aa: CASSGQGPNEQFF

j_call: TRBJ1-4
clone_size: -
d_call: TRBD1
v_call: TRBV5-4
cdr3_nt: TGTGCCAGCAGCAGACAGGGTAGCACTAATGAAAAACTGTTTTTT
cdr3_aa: CASSRQGSTNEKLFF

j_call: TRBJ2-7
clone_size: -
d_call: -
v_call: TRBV6-5
cdr3_nt: TGTGCCAGCAGACGGGGCTCCTACGAGCAGTACTTC
cdr3_aa: CASRRGSYEQYF

j_call: TRBJ1-4
clone_size: once
d_call: TRBD1
v_call: TRBV5-1
cdr3_nt: TGCGCCAGCAGCGGCCGGACAGGCAAAGATGAAAAACTGTTTTTT
cdr3_aa: CASSGRTGKDEKLFF

j_call: TRBJ1-2
clone_size: -
d_call: -
v_call: TRBV29-1
cdr3_nt: TGCAGCGTTGAAGGCGCTACAGGAAAACATGGCTACACCTTC
cdr3_aa: CSVEGATGKHGYTF

j_call: TRBJ1-1
clone_size: once
d_call: -
v_call: TRBV29-1
cdr3_nt: TGCAGCGGACTCCCCTTAACCATGAACACTGAAGCTTTCTTT
cdr3_aa: CSGLPLTMNTEAFF

j_call: TRBJ2-5
clone_size: -
d_call: TRBD2
v_call: TRBV29-1
cdr3_nt: TGCAGCTTTTGGACTAGCGGGGGGTCGGAAGAGACCCAGTACTTC
cdr3_aa: CSFWTSGGSEETQYF